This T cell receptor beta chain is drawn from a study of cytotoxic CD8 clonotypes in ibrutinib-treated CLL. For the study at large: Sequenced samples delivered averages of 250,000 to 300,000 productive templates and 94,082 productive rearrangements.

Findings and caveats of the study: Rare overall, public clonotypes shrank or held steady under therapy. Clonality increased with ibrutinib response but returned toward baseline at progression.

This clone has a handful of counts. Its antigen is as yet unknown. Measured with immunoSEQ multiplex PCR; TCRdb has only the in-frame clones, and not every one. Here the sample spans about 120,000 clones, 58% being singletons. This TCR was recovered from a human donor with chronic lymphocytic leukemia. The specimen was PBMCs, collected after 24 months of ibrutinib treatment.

This chain's CDR3 is CASTAGSYNSPLHF. DNA of the CDR3: TGTGCCAGCACCGCCGGCTCCTATAATTCACCCCTCCACTTT. The chain recombines TRBV5-8 with TRBJ1-6, with D uncertain. Germline CDR1 reads SGHTS; CDR2 reads YDEGEE. This CDR3 spans 14 amino acids. Trimming left V 6 bases short and J 0 bases short, with 7 bases between.